This T cell receptor (beta chain) was captured by sequencing in a study of T cells in Graves' hyperthyroidism and ophthalmopathy. Study-level findings and limits: Blood also contained most expanded thyroid clonotypes above 0.001.

This clonotype was observed at least ten times. Antigen specificity is unknown. Amplified TCR beta CDR3 regions came from RNA transcripts. With the HTBI primer set, the TCR CDR3 went through a first round of RT-PCR. MiXCR was run by TCRdb on the multiplex PCR reads, yielding one entry per CDR3 protein. The sample holds more than 650,000 distinct CDR3 sequences, 14% seen once. Input material: blood. This TCR was recovered from a woman aged 18-29 years with Graves' hyperthyroidism.

Here the CDR3 DNA reads TGTGCCAGCACGTCTGGAAACACCATATATTTT. It yields the protein CASTSGNTIYF. The chain is built from TRBV12-3 or TRBV12-4 and TRBJ1-3; D remains unclear. This CDR3 region has 11 residues. V dropped 7 bases and J dropped 1 base, with 2 bases sitting between them.